This entry lists 30 T cell receptor beta chains sequenced from one sample in a study of cytomegalovirus exposure and HLA in healthy donors. Both 60 Vbeta primers and 13 Jbeta primers went into the PCR. Here immunoSEQ multiplex PCR was the method, and the copy in TCRdb shows in-frame clones only, minus some. This table holds about 120,000 clones. Sequenced sample: PBMCs. The receptors stem from a middle-aged man in good health and CMV-seropositive.

The chain joins TRBV2 to TRBJ2-2; 7 bases line up with TRBD2. V gave up 4 bases and J gave up 5 bases; unmatched junction bases: 7. The CDR3 consists of 15 residues. Germline V lookup: CDR1 SNHLY, CDR2 FYNNEI. CDR3 residues: CASSVLAAVTGELFF. CDR3 in DNA: TGTGCCAGCAGTGTCCTAGCGGCGGTGACCGGGGAGCTGTTTTTT.

CDR3 sequence (DNA): TGTGCCATCACCCGGGACAGCACCTACGAGCAGTACTTC. It is translated as CAITRDSTYEQYF. The J gene is TRBJ2-7, the V gene TRBV10-3, with 7 bases that match TRBD1. J was trimmed by 2 bases and V by 7 bases; bases with no gene match: 5. Germline V gene data show CDR1 as ENHRY and CDR2 as SYGVKD. The CDR3 sequence is 13 residues long.

The genes are TRBV11-1 and TRBJ2-1; perhaps TRBD2 as D (5 bases). This CDR3 has 17 amino acids. Trimming removed 4 bases from V and 0 bases from J, with 16 bases in between. Per germline, CDR1 SGHAT and CDR2 FQDESV (reference sequence). This chain's CDR3 is CASSSPRTGFSYNEQFF. DNA for the CDR3: TGTGCCAGCAGCTCCCCCAGGACTGGATTCTCCTACAATGAGCAGTTCTTC.

The chain couples TRBV29-1 to TRBJ2-7; TRBD2 matches 7 bases. The trim removed 3 bases at V and 1 base at J, leaving 3 bases unmatched. Germline CDR1 is SQVTM and CDR2 is ANQGSEA. This CDR3 is built from 13 residues. The CDR3 loop reads CSVEWGGSYEQYF. The CDR3 nucleotides are TGCAGCGTTGAGTGGGGGGGGTCCTACGAGCAGTACTTC.

The genes are TRBV5-5 and TRBJ2-7; 9 bases map to TRBD2. The CDR3 runs 14 residues. J was trimmed by 7 bases and V by 1 base; bases with no gene match: 6. CDR1 SGHKS and CDR2 YYEKEE come from the germline V gene (reference sequence). This chain's CDR3 is CASSLNSGSWEQYF. The CDR3 coding sequence is TGTGCCAGCAGCTTGAATAGCGGGAGCTGGGAGCAGTACTTC.

V and J are TRBV28 and TRBJ1-1; no clear D. The CDR3 loop spans 16 amino acids. CDR1 and CDR2 (germline): MDHEN, SYDVKM. V lost 3 bases and J lost 0, with 14 bases in between. The CDR3 loop is CASSLGAGYMNTEAFF. The CDR3 DNA reads as TGTGCCAGCAGTTTGGGCGCTGGGTACATGAACACTGAAGCTTTCTTT.

The J gene is TRBJ2-7, the V gene TRBV6-1; D unclear. CDR1 is MNHNS and CDR2 is SASEGT in the germline V gene. This CDR3 has 13 residues. V was clipped by 7 bases and J by 4 bases, with 14 bases between them. In DNA form, the CDR3 reads TGTGCCAGCACGAATTCGGGTGTATACGAGCAGTACTTC. This encodes CASTNSGVYEQYF.

J is TRBJ2-3 and V is TRBV7-6; possible D gene TRBD1, 6 bases. Deletions cut 1 base from V and 5 bases from J, with 13 bases between. CDR3 size: 15 residues. Germline loops: CDR1 SGHVS, CDR2 FNYEAQ. CDR3 amino acids: CASSLVAAQGDTQYF. Written as DNA, the CDR3 is TGTGCCAGCAGCTTAGTTGCGGCACAGGGAGATACGCAGTATTTT. Full variable domain (missing parts from reference TRBV7-6 and TRBJ2-3): GAGVSQSPRYKVTKRGQDVALRCDPISGHVSLYWYRQALGQGPEFLTYFNYEAQQDKSGLPNDRFSAERPEGSISTLTIQRTEQRDSAMYRCASSLVAAQGDTQYFGPGTRLTVL.

The V call is TRBV28, the J call TRBJ2-6, with 10 bases aligning to TRBD1. With 7 bases clipped from V and 2 bases from J, the junction kept 8 bases outside the gene matches. The CDR3 is made up of 17 amino acids. Per germline, CDR1 MDHEN and CDR2 SYDVKM. Written as DNA, the CDR3 is TGTGCCAGCACCCGGACCGGGACAGGGGCTGGGGCCAACGTCCTGACTTTC. It is translated as CASTRTGTGAGANVLTF. Using reference TRBV28 and TRBJ2-6 for the parts outside the CDR3, the full variable domain is DVKVTQSSRYLVKRTGEKVFLECVQDMDHENMFWYRQDPGLGLRLIYFSYDVKMKEKGDIPEGYSVSREKKERFSLILESASTNQTSMYLCASTRTGTGAGANVLTFGAGSRLTVL.

CDR3 protein: CASSPLAGSTDTQYF. CDR3 sequence (DNA): TGTGCCAGCAGTCCTCTAGCGGGGAGCACAGATACGCAGTATTTT. This sequence joins TRBV28 and TRBJ2-3; TRBD2 aligns across 9 bases. J was trimmed by 0 bases and V by 5 bases; bases with no gene match: 3. The CDR3 length is 15 residues. Looked up from germline, CDR1 is MDHEN and CDR2 is SYDVKM.

The CDR3 DNA reads as TGTGCCAGCAGGAGGGGGTTTAGCTACGAGCAGTACTTC. It encodes CASRRGFSYEQYF. The V and J genes are TRBV2 and TRBJ2-7; D possibly corresponds to TRBD1 (6 bases). The V end lost 6 bases, the J end lost 3 bases, and 12 bases lay between the germline ends. CDR1 and CDR2 (germline): SNHLY, FYNNEI. The CDR3 spans 13 residues.

This chain joins TRBV28 and TRBJ1-5, with 7 bases matching TRBD1. CDR1 is MDHEN, CDR2 SYDVKM, per germline. With 4 bases clipped from V and 9 bases from J, the junction kept 9 bases outside the gene matches. The length of the CDR3 is 14 residues. The CDR3 DNA follows: TGTGCCAGCAGTTCCCAGGGACAGCAAAGGCCCCAGCATTTT. Amino acids: CASSSQGQQRPQHF.

V is TRBV18 and J is TRBJ1-1; D gene ambiguous. Germline V gene sequence: CDR1 KGHSH, CDR2 LQKENI. The CDR3 has 11 amino acids. Between the trimmed V and J ends, which lost 2 bases and 5 bases, there was a span of 3 bases. CDR3 sequence reads: CASSPSTEAFF. The CDR3 DNA reads TGTGCCAGCTCACCATCAACTGAAGCTTTCTTT.

The V and J genes are TRBV5-1 and TRBJ1-5; D unresolved. Germline V gene sequence: CDR1 SGHRS, CDR2 YFSETQ. The CDR3 runs 16 residues. V gave up 0 bases and J gave up 8 bases, with 18 bases separating them. The CDR3 loop is CASSLGPQNRNEPQHF. CDR3 in DNA: TGCGCCAGCAGCTTGGGGCCCCAGAATCGAAATGAGCCCCAGCATTTT.

The gene calls are TRBV5-1 and TRBJ1-4; D gene unclear. Germline CDR1 SGHRS, CDR2 YFSETQ. Trimming left V 1 base short and J 6 bases short, with 10 bases between. The CDR3 consists of 14 residues. The CDR3 spells CASSLMTADEKLFF. The CDR3 DNA sequence: TGCGCCAGCAGCTTGATGACCGCGGATGAAAAACTGTTTTTT.

The chain employs TRBV7-2 and TRBJ1-1, with D possibly being TRBD1 (5 bases). The CDR3 runs to 11 residues. Germline-derived CDR1 and CDR2 are SGHTA and FQGNSA. V lost 5 bases, J lost 5 bases, and 6 bases lay in between. CDR3 bases: TGTGCCAGCAGCCAGGGAACTGAAGCTTTCTTT. This codes for CASSQGTEAFF.

V is TRBV19 and J is TRBJ2-3; D may be TRBD2 (6 bases). This CDR3 has 14 amino acids. Germline V gene sequence: CDR1 LNHDA, CDR2 SQIVND (reference sequence). Trimming removed 5 bases at V and 2 bases at J, with 11 bases between. CDR3 nucleotide sequence: TGTGCCAGTAGTTGGGGGGAGGTCACAGATACGCAGTATTTT. Amino acids: CASSWGEVTDTQYF.

The chain has TRBV7-2 and TRBJ2-5; D remains unclear. Germline CDR1 reads SGHTA; CDR2 reads FQGNSA. The CDR3 runs 12 residues. Trimming removed 2 bases from V and 4 bases from J, with 5 bases in between. The CDR3 bases are TGTGCCAGCAGCTTAAACGGAGAGACCCAGTACTTC. Amino acids: CASSLNGETQYF.

The chain employs TRBV28 and TRBJ2-7, with TRBD1 as a possible D gene (5 bases). Trimming stripped 2 bases from V and 2 bases from J, with 16 bases between. CDR1 and CDR2 (germline): MDHEN, SYDVKM. CDR3 size: 16 residues. CDR3 DNA sequence: TGTGCCAGCAGTTTAAGGGGTATTGGGGAAACCTACGAGCAGTACTTC. It translates to CASSLRGIGETYEQYF.

In DNA form, the CDR3 reads TGTGCCACCAGCAGAGATTCCGGGACTAGCGGATACAATGAGCAGTTCTTC. Translated: CATSRDSGTSGYNEQFF. This chain joins TRBV15 and TRBJ2-1; 11 nucleotides agree with TRBD2. CDR1 and CDR2 (germline): LNHNV, YYDKDF (reference sequence). The CDR3 extends over 17 amino acids. Losses at the gene ends were 0 bases for V and 4 bases for J; bases not matched to a gene: 5.

The V call is TRBV6-6, the J call TRBJ2-7, with D tentatively TRBD2 (5 bases). CDR1 MNHNY and CDR2 SVGAGI come from the germline V gene (reference sequence). V lost 6 bases to trimming and J lost 3 bases, with 9 bases between them. This CDR3 has 12 residues. In DNA, the CDR3 is TGTGCCAGCAGCCCCGCGGGCTACGAGCAGTACTTC. It yields the protein CASSPAGYEQYF.

The CDR3 DNA reads TGTGCCAGCAGTCTCAGTTCTGGAAACACCATATATTTT. This gives the protein CASSLSSGNTIYF. The rearrangement uses TRBV6-1 and TRBJ1-3; no clear D gene. Trimming cost V 5 bases and J 1 base, with 6 bases left between them. The germline CDR1 and CDR2 sequences are MNHNS and SASEGT. The CDR3 runs to 13 residues.

The chain joins TRBV5-1 to TRBJ2-3, with 9 bases lining up with TRBD2. J gave up 0 bases and V 0 bases, and 2 bases lay outside the gene matches. CDR3 size: 16 residues. Germline V CDR1 and CDR2: SGHRS, YFSETQ. CDR3 bases: TGCGCCAGCAGCTTGGGACTAGCGGCTAGCACAGATACGCAGTATTTT. Protein product: CASSLGLAASTDTQYF.

The chain has TRBV10-2 and TRBJ2-3, with 10 bases identical to TRBD2. This CDR3 is 15 amino acids long. CDR1 WSHSY and CDR2 SAAADI come from the germline V gene. With 7 bases clipped from V and 6 bases from J, the junction kept 10 bases outside the gene matches. CDR3 sequence: CASIASSGSPDTQYF. For the CDR3, the DNA is TGCGCCAGCATCGCCTCTAGCGGGAGTCCCGATACGCAGTATTTT.

The V and J genes are TRBV28 and TRBJ2-1; no firm D call. The CDR3 runs to 14 residues. Germline V gene data show CDR1 as MDHEN and CDR2 as SYDVKM. V dropped 6 bases and J dropped 0 bases, with 9 bases sitting between them. CDR3 nucleotide sequence: TGTGCCAGCAGACCAAGCCCCTCCTACAATGAGCAGTTCTTC. Translated: CASRPSPSYNEQFF.

The J gene is TRBJ2-1, the V gene TRBV19; TRBD2 is a possible D gene (6 bases). V gave up 7 bases and J gave up 2 bases, with 15 bases separating them. The CDR3 runs to 15 residues. Germline V gives CDR1 LNHDA, CDR2 SQIVND (reference sequence). The CDR3: CASTSVRGTYNEQFF. The CDR3 DNA is TGTGCCAGTACTAGCGTCAGAGGGACCTACAATGAGCAGTTCTTC. Complete variable domain (other parts from reference TRBV19 and TRBJ2-1): DGGITQSPKYLFRKEGQNVTLSCEQNLNHDAMYWYRQDPGQGLRLIYYSQIVNDFQKGDIAEGYSVSREKKESFPLTVTSAQKNPTAFYLCASTSVRGTYNEQFFGPGTRLTVL.

V is TRBV30 and J is TRBJ1-1; D is unresolved. CDR3 length: 13 amino acids. CDR1 is GTSNPN, CDR2 SVGIG, per germline (reference sequence). The germline V and J ends were trimmed by 4 bases and 0 bases, with 9 bases remaining between them. CDR3 DNA: TGTGCCTGGACCCTCGGGATGAACACTGAAGCTTTCTTT. Its translation is CAWTLGMNTEAFF. The variable domain in full, completed from reference TRBV30 and TRBJ1-1, reads SQTIHQWPATLVQPVGSPLSLECTVEGTSNPNLYWYRQAAGRGLQLLFYSVGIGQISSEVPQNLSASRPQDRQFILSSKKLLLSDSGFYLCAWTLGMNTEAFFGQGTRLTVV.

V usage is TRBV7-2 and J usage is TRBJ2-7; 9 bases are shared with TRBD2. Germline V gives CDR1 SGHTA, CDR2 FQGNSA. The ends lost 3 bases at V and 2 bases at J; junction bases unmatched: 14. The CDR3 is made up of 18 amino acids. Written as DNA, the CDR3 is TGTGCCAGCAGCTTTAGGGCGGCTAGCGGGGCTACCACCTACGAGCAGTACTTC. Protein product: CASSFRAASGATTYEQYF.

The chain recombines TRBV4-2 with TRBJ2-7; possible D gene TRBD1, 6 bases. The CDR3 contains 13 residues. Trimming cost V 3 bases and J 5 bases, with 11 bases left between them. The germline CDR1 and CDR2 sequences are LGHNA and YNFKEQ. CDR3 bases: TGTGCCAGCAGCCACAGGGGAATCGACGAGCAGTACTTC. It yields the protein CASSHRGIDEQYF.

This chain connects TRBV25-1 to TRBJ2-5; tentative D call: TRBD1 (5 bases). Looked up from germline, CDR1 is MGHDK and CDR2 is SYGVNS. V shed 4 bases and J shed 1 base, with 13 bases lying between them. There are 15 residues in the CDR3. CDR3 nucleotides: TGTGCCAGCAGTGGGGGCCTAGGGGTCCAAGAGACCCAGTACTTC. It codes for CASSGGLGVQETQYF.